This T cell receptor beta chain was sequenced during a study of tumor and adjacent non-tumor tissue in lung cancer. Study summary: Patients were aged about 31 to 85, approximately 11 men and about 5 women, stage I to III.

Study results and caveats: Top 100 clones took a larger repertoire share in normal lung.

Concerning this clonotype itself: The antigen remains undetermined.

The template was RNA from unsorted bulk tissue. A modified ARM-PCR protocol with three rounds of nested PCR amplified TCRbeta. TCRdb re-called the multiplex PCR reads with MiXCR, one entry per CDR3 protein. The sample records 100,000 to 150,000 distinct CDR3 sequences, 66% being singletons. The clonotype originates from a man in his thirties or forties with non-small cell lung cancer. Input material: lung tumor tissue.

As DNA, the CDR3 is TGTGCCAGCAGCTTAGCGGGGGTCTACAATGAGCAGTACTTC. Protein product: CASSLAGVYNEQYF. The chain joins TRBV7-2 to TRBJ2-1, with D possibly called TRBD1 or TRBD2 (5 bases each). The end of the DNA fits TRBJ2-7 better, so the J call may be wrong. The CDR3 spans 14 residues. CDR1 SGHTA and CDR2 FQGNSA come from the germline V gene.